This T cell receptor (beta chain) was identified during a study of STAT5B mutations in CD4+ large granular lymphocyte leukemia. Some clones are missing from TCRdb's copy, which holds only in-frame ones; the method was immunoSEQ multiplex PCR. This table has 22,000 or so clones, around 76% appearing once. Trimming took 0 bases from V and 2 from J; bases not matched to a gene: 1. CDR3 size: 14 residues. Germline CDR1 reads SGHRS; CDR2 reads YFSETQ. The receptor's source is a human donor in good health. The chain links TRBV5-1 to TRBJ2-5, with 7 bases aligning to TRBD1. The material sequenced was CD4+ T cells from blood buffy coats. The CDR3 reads CASSLGDRQETQYF. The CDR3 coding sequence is TGCGCCAGCAGCTTGGGGGACAGACAAGAGACCCAGTACTTC.